The entry below gives a single TCR beta chain sequence along with its context. No cognate antigen has been identified for it. No clone much larger than this one lies a single base away; base qualities are absent. Donors were healthy HIV-negative adults with no recently reported acute infections or vaccinations. Every donor was a Caucasian adult living in Nashville, Tennessee, USA. CD4+ T cells were enriched by magnetic negative selection, after which naive cells were positively selected on CD45RA and the negative fraction was taken as the memory subset. After blood collection by leukapheresis, PBMCs were isolated using Ficoll-Histopaque density gradient centrifugation and then cryopreserved in the vapor phase of liquid nitrogen. Purity and quantity of every magnetically sorted T cell population were checked by analytical flow cytometry. Each sorted fraction had its genomic DNA isolated and then quantified by UV absorbance on a Nanodrop 2000c.

This sample is drawn from a study of shared clonotypes between healthy human individuals (dated by TCRdb to about 2020). For the wider study: A couple of women and three men aged 18 to 49 years were included in the cohort. For each donor, CD4 naive and CD4 memory were each given three plates, CD8 naive was given two plates, and CD8 memory was given one plate. The study deeply sequenced blood TCR repertoires of five healthy adults to estimate repertoire size and the extent of clonotype sharing between individuals. To increase sequencing depth and limit assay-specific biases, different laboratories used diverse techniques to prepare libraries and sequence TCR repertoires. Between about 0.8 and 9 billion PBMCs per donor were obtained by leukapheresis.

The germline V gene (reference sequence) sets CDR1 to MNHNY and CDR2 to SVGAGI. From the cysteine up to the phenylalanine, the CDR3 has a length of 15 residues. Only CDR3 DNA is held: 45 bases, read in frame from base 1. V loses 2 bases of germline sequence and J loses 4 bases, and the interval between the two ends is 12 bases. Using the deep immunoSEQ assay, TCR CDR3 regions were amplified from genomic DNA by multiplex PCR. Genomic DNA extracted from each cell subset was distributed evenly over all wells of several immunoSEQ 96-well plates, and each plate served as one replicate. Each replicate PCR for sorted subsets received about 220 ng genomic DNA, equal to about 30,000 T cell genomes. Purified libraries were measured with a Qubit 3.0 fluorometer, size-checked on a Bioanalyzer 2100, and measured again with the KAPA Library Quantification kit. Every immunoSEQ 96-well plate was sequenced on a separate single-read 150-cycle Illumina NextSeq 550 flow cell. For the original study's pipeline: Because the immunoSEQ output held only junctional sequences and lacked quality scores, the filtering could not match the filtering applied to full-length reads. Sequences were annotated with PyIR, a Python wrapper for IgBLAST v1.9, and V/J genes and CDR3 were assigned using IMGT germline references. Reads were filtered out if the reads had weak V/J assignments (E-value above 1e-6), no CDR3, stop codons, out-of-frame junctions, or ambiguous translated residues. V3J clonotypes were defined by identical inferred V gene, J gene, and CDR3 amino acid sequence. To compute the percentage overlap between repertoires, the number of shared unique clonotypes was divided by the size of the smaller repertoire. RTK rarefaction, the Chao1 estimator, and Recon v2.1 estimates of unobserved clonotypes were used to assess repertoire richness. Generation probabilities were computed with OLGA for all TCRbeta clonotypes obtained by the gDNA method from several donors. In its TCRdb copy, this immuneACCESS table keeps in-frame sequences only and misses some clones. Where compared with another copy, unresolved V genes explain less than half of these, and the others have no known cause. That table furnishes V, J and clone size, whereas the DNA furnished D and trimming. Across this sample there are about 2.4 million clones, with just over 90% seen only once. The top ten hold 0.11% to 0.15% of the sample.

The study at large found these results: Rarefaction of sorted-subset datasets indicated incomplete sequencing despite the large sequencing depth. Naive subsets generally had larger estimated clonotype richness than memory subsets did. Pairwise subsampling led to the expectation that sequencing depth would affect the degree of clonotype sharing among donors. Higher generation probabilities were observed for clonotypes shared by all four sorted-subset donors than for non-shared clonotypes. Because the study included only a small number of donors, the genetic and exposure-history diversity represented was limited. Only blood was sampled, and tissue TCR repertoires likely differ from those in blood. Across a few donors, about 5% of naive CD4, roughly 3.5% of naive CD8, about 2.3% of memory CD4, and 0.3% to 0.45% of memory CD8 clonotypes were shared.

The source is a man between 18 and 29 years old in good health. The sequenced material came from naive CD4+ T cells sorted from blood. This specimen's cell subset or site label, interpreted: CD45RA+ positively selected. The chain uses TRBV6-6 and TRBJ1-3, and possibly TRBD1, on 5 matching bases. In nucleotides, the sequence is TGTGCCAGCAGTTACATTCAGGGCGTGGGAAACACCATATATTTT. Translated, this is CASSYIQGVGNTIYF.